This TCR beta chain derives from a study of glioma-infiltrating T cells after dendritic cell vaccination. Study-level points and caveats: Estimated pretreatment TIL content predicted outcome after dendritic cell vaccination.

With regard to this clone: The antigen is not known.

CDR1 is SGHRS and CDR2 is YFSETQ in the germline V gene. This CDR3 comprises 16 residues. Trimming cost V 0 bases and J 3 bases, with 13 bases left between them. Produced via immunoSEQ multiplex PCR; TCRdb's table is partial and in-frame only. The sample has under 100,000 clones; more than 70% are singletons. Fresh-frozen tumor tissue and more than two years of survival data were available for all. Before vaccination, two weeks after the third vaccination, and at progression, PBMC were collected. The chain is built from TRBV5-1 and TRBJ2-1; D unclear. The sequence derives from a human donor with glioblastoma. The source material was blood, sampled before dendritic cell vaccination. The CDR3 sequence: CASSLAVGTHYNEQFF. The CDR3 bases are TGCGCCAGCAGCTTGGCCGTGGGCACCCACTACAATGAGCAGTTCTTC.